Below are 18 T cell receptor beta chains sequenced from a single sample in a study of tissue T cells after allogeneic stem cell transplantation. Libraries were prepared by immunoSEQ multiplex PCR; TCRdb keeps only in-frame clonotypes and omits some of them. The repertoire includes about 9,800 clones, approximately 64% of them detected once, and 9% to 9.5% sits in the top ten. The starting material was tissue from the ileum, obtained at autopsy. All receptors derive from a woman between 18 and 55 years old with breast cancer.

The chain combines TRBV6-2 or TRBV6-3 with TRBJ2-1, with D possibly called TRBD1 or TRBD2 (6 bases each). The CDR3 is made up of 13 amino acids. Trimming took 4 bases from V and 9 from J, leaving 13 bases between them. The germline V gene has CDR1 MNHEY and CDR2 SVGEGT. CDR3 bases: TGTGCCAGCAGTTGGGGTGGGGGGCCTGAGCAGTTCTTC. This codes for CASSWGGGPEQFF.

The gene calls are TRBV4-3 and TRBJ1-4; D ambiguous. The CDR3 runs 14 residues. Trimming pared 1 base from V and 15 bases from J, leaving 18 bases between. Germline CDR1 LGHNA, CDR2 YSLEER. This CDR3 reads CASSQGRFLARMFF. CDR3 bases: TGCGCCAGCAGCCAAGGGCGATTTTTGGCAAGGATGTTTTTT.

J is TRBJ2-1 and V is TRBV30; D gene unclear. Germline CDR1 is GTSNPN and CDR2 is SVGIG (reference sequence). Trimming cost V 3 bases and J 3 bases, with 3 bases left between them. CDR3 length equals 11 residues. CDR3 amino acids: CAWRFYNEQFF. CDR3 DNA: TGTGCCTGGAGATTCTACAATGAGCAGTTCTTC.

V gene TRBV5-6 combines with J gene TRBJ2-3; maybe TRBD2 (5 bases). V lost 6 bases to trimming and J lost 0 bases, with 26 bases between them. Germline lookup yields CDR1 SGHDT and CDR2 YYEEEE. This CDR3 region has 19 residues. The CDR3 here is CASTTREDENHPSTDTQYF. CDR3 in DNA: TGTGCCAGCACCACTAGGGAAGACGAGAACCACCCTAGCACAGATACGCAGTATTTT.

The chain links TRBV3-1 (or the pseudogene TRBV3-2) to TRBJ1-3; TRBD1 matches at 8 bases. V lost 1 base to trimming and J lost 4 bases; unmatched junction nucleotides: 3. This CDR3 comprises 15 residues. CDR1 and CDR2 (germline): LGHDT, YNNKEL (reference sequence). The DNA for the CDR3 is TGTGCCAGCAGCCAAGCCGGGACAGGAGGAAACACCATATATTTT. Translation gives CASSQAGTGGNTIYF.

The V and J genes are TRBV11-1 and TRBJ2-4; tentative D call: TRBD1 (6 bases). The germline V and J ends were trimmed by 6 bases and 1 base, with 13 bases remaining between them. Per the germline V gene, CDR1 is SGHAT and CDR2 is FQDESV (reference sequence). CDR3 size: 15 residues. This chain's CDR3 is CASSPPQGAKNIQYF. Written as DNA, the CDR3 is TGTGCCAGCAGTCCTCCGCAGGGGGCCAAAAACATTCAGTACTTC.

The genes are TRBV10-3 and TRBJ2-7; a possible D gene is TRBD1 (5 bases). The germline CDR1 and CDR2 sequences are ENHRY and SYGVKD. Trimming left V 2 bases short and J 2 bases short, with 10 bases between. The CDR3 totals 14 residues. In nucleotides, the CDR3 is TGTGCCATCAGTGAGAGACAGACCACCTACGAGCAGTACTTC. Protein product: CAISERQTTYEQYF.

The chain combines TRBV5-1 with TRBJ2-7; 11 nucleotides agree with TRBD2. CDR3 length: 15 residues. J gave up 4 bases and V 3 bases, and 6 bases lay outside the gene matches. CDR1 and CDR2 (germline): SGHRS, YFSETQ. The DNA for the CDR3 is TGCGCCAGCAGCTCCTTAGCGGGGGGGGCTTACGAGCAGTACTTC. This translates into CASSSLAGGAYEQYF. Combining the CDR3 with reference TRBV5-1 and TRBJ2-7 gives the whole variable domain KAGVTQTPRYLIKTRGQQVTLSCSPISGHRSVSWYQQTPGQGLQFLFEYFSETQRNKGNFPGRFSGRQFSNSRSEMNVSTLELGDSALYLCASSSLAGGAYEQYFGPGTRLTVT.

This clone was seen more than once but under ten times. The V gene is TRBV29-1, the J gene TRBJ2-2; D gene unclear. Looked up from germline, CDR1 is SQVTM and CDR2 is ANQGSEA. V shed 7 bases and J shed 6 bases, with 9 bases lying between them. The CDR3 is made up of 11 amino acids. CDR3: CSAGSAGELFF. In DNA, the CDR3 is TGCAGCGCCGGAAGTGCCGGGGAGCTGTTTTTT.

This clone was seen just once. The J gene is TRBJ1-1, the V gene TRBV5-4; maybe TRBD1 (5 bases). Germline values: CDR1 SGHNT, CDR2 YYREEE (reference sequence). The CDR3 spans 15 residues. V lost 2 bases and J lost 2, with 13 bases in between. CDR3 region: CASSFPSGRNTEAFF. CDR3 DNA: TGTGCCAGCAGCTTCCCATCGGGACGCAACACTGAAGCTTTCTTT.

For this clone: The same CDR3 arises from other DNA sequences in this sample as well. This chain uses TRBV5-1 with TRBJ2-5; the D is unclear. Germline V gene lookup returns CDR1 SGHRS and CDR2 YFSETQ. This CDR3 has 11 residues. V dropped 2 bases and J dropped 1 base, with 0 bases sitting between them. CDR3 coding DNA: TGCGCCAGCAGCTTCCAAGAGACCCAGTACTTC. Its protein product is CASSFQETQYF.

The rearrangement uses TRBV7-2 and TRBJ2-5, with unresolved D. In germline, CDR1 is SGHTA, CDR2 FQGNSA. The CDR3 sequence is 13 residues long. Deletions cut 1 base from V and 4 bases from J, with 7 bases between. The CDR3 nucleotides read TGTGCCAGCAGCTTAGTTGTCAGAGAGACCCAGTACTTC. Its translation is CASSLVVRETQYF.

The gene calls are TRBV6-5 and TRBJ2-1, with 9 bases aligning to TRBD2. V lost 6 bases and J lost 4; bases outside the gene matches: 7. Germline values: CDR1 MNHEY, CDR2 SVGAGI. This CDR3 contains 15 residues. The CDR3, as DNA: TGTGCCAGCAGAGGCCTAGCGGGGCATTACAATGAGCAGTTCTTC. Protein: CASRGLAGHYNEQFF.

The V call is TRBV21-1, the J call TRBJ2-4; TRBD1 is the table's D call, not checked against the DNA. TRBV21-1 is a listed pseudogene. The CDR3 has 19 residues. This chain's CDR3 is CASSPGTGGYDSGKNIQYF. In DNA form, the CDR3 reads TGTGCCAGCAGCCCAGGTACAGGGGGCTACGATTCGGGCAAAAACATTCAGTACTTC.

In this sample, this clone turned up once. This sample also contains other DNA sequences that code for the same CDR3. This chain uses TRBV12-3 or TRBV12-4 with TRBJ2-7; D not resolved. The CDR3 has 12 residues. V was clipped by 2 bases and J by 5 bases, with 7 bases between them. The CDR3 protein is CASSLRPNEQYF. The CDR3 nucleotides are TGTGCCAGCAGTTTAAGACCTAACGAGCAGTACTTC.

V is TRBV7-8 and J is TRBJ2-3, with a tentative D call TRBD1 (5 bases). CDR3 length equals 16 residues. The V end was cut by 5 bases, the J end by 1 base, with 16 bases between. CDR1 and CDR2 from the germline V gene are SGHVS and FQNEAQ. This CDR3 is CASSLQTRVRTDTQYF. The CDR3 bases are TGTGCCAGCAGCCTCCAGACCAGGGTCCGCACAGATACGCAGTATTTT. Complete variable domain (other parts from reference TRBV7-8 and TRBJ2-3): GAGVSQSPRYKVAKRGQDVALRCDPISGHVSLFWYQQALGQGPEFLTYFQNEAQLDKSGLPSDRFFAERPEGSVSTLKIQRTQQEDSAVYLCASSLQTRVRTDTQYFGPGTRLTVL.

The chain uses TRBV18 and TRBJ2-2, with D perhaps matching TRBD2 (5 bases). The germline V gene encodes CDR1 KGHSH and CDR2 LQKENI. Trimming pared 3 bases from V and 5 bases from J, leaving 10 bases between. The CDR3 extends over 14 amino acids. The CDR3 reads CASSPPGKTGELFF. As DNA, the CDR3 is TGTGCCAGCTCACCGCCGGGAAAGACCGGGGAGCTGTTTTTT.

A few counts support this clone. This chain links TRBV7-2 with TRBJ1-2; D uncertain. The V end lost 0 bases, the J end lost 2 bases, and 16 bases lay between the germline ends. Germline CDR1 SGHTA, CDR2 FQGNSA. The CDR3 consists of 17 residues. CDR3 nucleotides: TGTGCCAGCAGCTTAGCGGCAGGATCGGGCTTAAACTATGGCTACACCTTC. It yields the protein CASSLAAGSGLNYGYTF.